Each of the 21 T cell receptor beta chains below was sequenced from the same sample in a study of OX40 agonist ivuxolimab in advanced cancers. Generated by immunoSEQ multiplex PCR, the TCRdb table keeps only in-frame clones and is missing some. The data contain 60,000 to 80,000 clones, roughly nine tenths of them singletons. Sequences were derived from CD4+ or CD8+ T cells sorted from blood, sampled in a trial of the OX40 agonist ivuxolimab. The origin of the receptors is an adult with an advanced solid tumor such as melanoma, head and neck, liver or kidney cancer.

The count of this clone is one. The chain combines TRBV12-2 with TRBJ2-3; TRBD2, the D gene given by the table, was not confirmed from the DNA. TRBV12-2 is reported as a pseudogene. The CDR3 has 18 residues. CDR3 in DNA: TGTGCAAGTCGCTTAGTGGGGACTAGCGGGACCGGCACAGATACGCAGTATTTT. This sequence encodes CASRLVGTSGTGTDTQYF.

CDR3 coding DNA: TGTGCCAGCAGCACCCTCCGGTTCTATGGCTACACCTTC. Residues: CASSTLRFYGYTF. This rearrangement joins TRBV5-4 to TRBJ1-2; D not resolved. V was cut by 4 bases and J by 4 bases, with 11 bases left in between. Germline values: CDR1 SGHNT, CDR2 YYREEE (reference sequence). The CDR3 is 13 amino acids.

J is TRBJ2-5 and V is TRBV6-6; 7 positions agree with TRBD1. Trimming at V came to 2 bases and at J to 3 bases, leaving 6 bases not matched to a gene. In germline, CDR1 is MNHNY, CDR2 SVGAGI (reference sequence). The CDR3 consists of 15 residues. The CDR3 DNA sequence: TGTGCCAGCAGTTACGTTAACAGGGGAGAAGAGACCCAGTACTTC. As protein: CASSYVNRGEETQYF.

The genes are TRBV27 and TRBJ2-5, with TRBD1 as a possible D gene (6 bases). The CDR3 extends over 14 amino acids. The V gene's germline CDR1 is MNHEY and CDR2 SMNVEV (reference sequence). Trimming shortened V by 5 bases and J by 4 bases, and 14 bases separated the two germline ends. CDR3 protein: CASSEGDSRETQYF. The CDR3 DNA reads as TGTGCCAGCAGTGAGGGGGATTCGAGAGAGACCCAGTACTTC.

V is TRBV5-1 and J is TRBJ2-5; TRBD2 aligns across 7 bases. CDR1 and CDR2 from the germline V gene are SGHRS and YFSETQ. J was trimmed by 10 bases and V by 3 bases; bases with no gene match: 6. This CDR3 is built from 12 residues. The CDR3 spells CASSWGEGDQYF. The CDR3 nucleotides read TGCGCCAGCAGCTGGGGGGAGGGCGACCAGTACTTC.

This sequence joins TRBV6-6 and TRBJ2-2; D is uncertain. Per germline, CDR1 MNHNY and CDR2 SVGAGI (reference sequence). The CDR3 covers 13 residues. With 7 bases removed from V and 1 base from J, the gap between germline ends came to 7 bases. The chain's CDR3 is CASTGRNTGELFF. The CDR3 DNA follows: TGTGCCAGCACAGGCAGGAACACCGGGGAGCTGTTTTTT.

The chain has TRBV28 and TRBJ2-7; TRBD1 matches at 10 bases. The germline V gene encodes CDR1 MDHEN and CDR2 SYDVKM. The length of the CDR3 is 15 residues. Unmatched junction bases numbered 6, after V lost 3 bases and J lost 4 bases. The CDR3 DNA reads TGTGCCAGCAGTTTGGACCGGGACAGGGGTTACGAGCAGTACTTC. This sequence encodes CASSLDRDRGYEQYF.

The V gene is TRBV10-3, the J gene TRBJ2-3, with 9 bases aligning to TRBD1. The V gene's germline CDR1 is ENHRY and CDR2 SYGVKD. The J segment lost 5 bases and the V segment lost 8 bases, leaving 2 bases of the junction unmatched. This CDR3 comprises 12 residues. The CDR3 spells CAIGDREDTQYF. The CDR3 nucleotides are TGTGCCATCGGGGACAGGGAAGATACGCAGTATTTT.

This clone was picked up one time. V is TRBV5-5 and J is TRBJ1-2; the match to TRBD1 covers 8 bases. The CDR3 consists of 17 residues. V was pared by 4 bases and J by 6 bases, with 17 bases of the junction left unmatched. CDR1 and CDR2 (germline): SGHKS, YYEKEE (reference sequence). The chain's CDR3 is CASSPRQGPTGRDGYTF. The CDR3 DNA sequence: TGTGCCAGCAGCCCTCGACAGGGGCCTACAGGCAGGGATGGCTACACCTTC.

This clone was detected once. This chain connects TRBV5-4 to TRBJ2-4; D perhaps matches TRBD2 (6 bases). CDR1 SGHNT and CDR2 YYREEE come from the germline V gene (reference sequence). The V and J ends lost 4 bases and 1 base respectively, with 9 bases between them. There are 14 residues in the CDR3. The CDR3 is CASSLAGAKNIQYF. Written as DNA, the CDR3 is TGTGCCAGCAGCCTGGCGGGGGCCAAAAACATTCAGTACTTC.

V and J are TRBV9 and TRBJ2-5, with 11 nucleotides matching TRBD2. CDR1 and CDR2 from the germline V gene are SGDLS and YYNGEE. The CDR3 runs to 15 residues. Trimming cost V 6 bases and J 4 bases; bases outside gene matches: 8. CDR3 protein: CASTVSGRGPETQYF. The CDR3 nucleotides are TGTGCCAGCACCGTTAGCGGGAGGGGGCCAGAGACCCAGTACTTC. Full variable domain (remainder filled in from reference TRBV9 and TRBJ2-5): DSGVTQTPKHLITATGQRVTLRCSPRSGDLSVYWYQQSLDQGLQFLIQYYNGEERAKGNILERFSAQQFPDLHSELNLSSLELGDSALYFCASTVSGRGPETQYFGPGTRLLVL.

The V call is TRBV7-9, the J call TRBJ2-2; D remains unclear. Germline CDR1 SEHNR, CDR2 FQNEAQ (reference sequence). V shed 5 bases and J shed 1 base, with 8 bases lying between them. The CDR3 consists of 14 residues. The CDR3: CASSLRRNTGELFF. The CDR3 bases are TGTGCCAGCAGCCTCCGCCGGAACACCGGGGAGCTGTTTTTT.

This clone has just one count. Written as DNA, the CDR3 is TGTGCCAGCAGCCGGGGGGGACAGGGGGCCCCAGATACGCAGTATTTT. Protein: CASSRGGQGAPDTQYF. J is TRBJ2-3 and V is TRBV27; TRBD1 aligns across 12 bases. Looked up from germline, CDR1 is MNHEY and CDR2 is SMNVEV (reference sequence). The V segment lost 6 bases and the J segment 4 bases; nucleotides outside the gene matches: 8. The CDR3 loop spans 16 amino acids.

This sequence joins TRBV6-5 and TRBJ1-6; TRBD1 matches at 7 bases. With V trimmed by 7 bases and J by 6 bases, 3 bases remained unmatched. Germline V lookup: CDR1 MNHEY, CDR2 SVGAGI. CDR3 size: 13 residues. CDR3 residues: CASKTGTNSPLHF. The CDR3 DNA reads TGTGCCAGCAAGACAGGGACTAATTCACCCCTCCACTTT.

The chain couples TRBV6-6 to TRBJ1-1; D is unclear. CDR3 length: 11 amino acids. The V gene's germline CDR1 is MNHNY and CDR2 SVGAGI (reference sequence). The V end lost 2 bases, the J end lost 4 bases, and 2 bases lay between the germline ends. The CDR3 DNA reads TGTGCCAGCAGTTACGGCACTGAAGCTTTCTTT. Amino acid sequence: CASSYGTEAFF.

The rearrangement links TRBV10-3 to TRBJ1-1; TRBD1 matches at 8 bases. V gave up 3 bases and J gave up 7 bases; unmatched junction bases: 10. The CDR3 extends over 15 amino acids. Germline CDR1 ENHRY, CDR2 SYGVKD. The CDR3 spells CAISESGTGTDEAFF. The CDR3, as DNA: TGTGCCATCAGTGAATCCGGGACAGGTACAGATGAAGCTTTCTTT.

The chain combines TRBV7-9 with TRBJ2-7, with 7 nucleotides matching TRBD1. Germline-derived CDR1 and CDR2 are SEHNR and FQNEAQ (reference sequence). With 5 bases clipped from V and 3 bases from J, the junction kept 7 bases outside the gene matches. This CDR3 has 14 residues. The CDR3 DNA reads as TGTGCCAGCAGCCTAGGGACAGCCAACTACGAGCAGTACTTC. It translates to CASSLGTANYEQYF.

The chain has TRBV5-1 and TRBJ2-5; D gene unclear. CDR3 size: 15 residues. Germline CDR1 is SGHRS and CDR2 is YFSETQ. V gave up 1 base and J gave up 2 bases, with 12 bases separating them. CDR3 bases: TGCGCCAGCAGCTTGCAAAACTCCCTTCAAGAGACCCAGTACTTC. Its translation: CASSLQNSLQETQYF.

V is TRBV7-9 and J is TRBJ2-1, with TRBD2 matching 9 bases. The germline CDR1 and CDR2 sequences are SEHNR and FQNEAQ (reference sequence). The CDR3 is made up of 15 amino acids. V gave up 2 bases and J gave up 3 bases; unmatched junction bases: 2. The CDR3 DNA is TGTGCCAGCAGCTTAATTAGCGGGGGCTACAATGAGCAGTTCTTC. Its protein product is CASSLISGGYNEQFF.

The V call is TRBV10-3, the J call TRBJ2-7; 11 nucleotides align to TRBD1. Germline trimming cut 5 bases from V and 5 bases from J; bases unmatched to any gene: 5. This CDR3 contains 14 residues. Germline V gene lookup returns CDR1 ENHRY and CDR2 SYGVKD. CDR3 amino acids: CAISPGQGGDEQYF. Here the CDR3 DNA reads TGTGCCATCAGTCCGGGACAGGGGGGCGACGAGCAGTACTTC.

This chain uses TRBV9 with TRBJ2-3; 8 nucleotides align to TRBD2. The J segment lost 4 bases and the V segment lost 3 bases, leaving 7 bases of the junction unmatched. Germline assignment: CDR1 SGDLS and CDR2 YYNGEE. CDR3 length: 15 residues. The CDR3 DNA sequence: TGTGCCAGCAGCGAAGCGGGAGTTTTCCCAGATACGCAGTATTTT. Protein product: CASSEAGVFPDTQYF.